This T cell receptor (beta chain) was found in a study of identical twins. Findings of the study overall: For out-of-frame alpha sequences shared by twins, low generation probability was in excess. Without tracking the same donors, conclusions rested on cross-sectional statistical analysis.

Template switching added a universal primer site, and cDNA bore unique molecular identifiers. Via MiXCR, TCRdb re-called the 5' RACE reads, giving one row per CDR3 protein. This sample has 600,000 to 850,000 distinct CDR3 sequences, with around a sixth found just once. V was shortened by 6 bases and J by 7 bases, with 18 bases between the two germline ends. The CDR3 has 14 residues. The germline gives CDR1 SGHVS, CDR2 FNYEAQ. About this clonotype: Its antigen is unidentified.

This sample was also put to use in a study of T cells expressing NK-cell markers. That paper adds: CD3+CD56+NKG2C+, CD3+CD56+NKG2C- and CD3+CD56-NKG2C+ T cells, once sorted, supplied the TCR beta repertoires.

This TCR derives from a woman between 18 and 30 years old in good health. The chain recombines TRBV7-6 with TRBJ1-2, with D perhaps TRBD1 (5 bases). Sequencing was done on a sample of PBMCs. CDR3 in DNA: TGTGCCAGCAGACACATGGGGCTGGTGGGTGGCTACACCTTC. This gives the protein CASRHMGLVGGYTF. The full variable domain, completed using reference TRBV7-6 and TRBJ1-2, is GAGVSQSPRYKVTKRGQDVALRCDPISGHVSLYWYRQALGQGPEFLTYFNYEAQQDKSGLPNDRFSAERPEGSISTLTIQRTEQRDSAMYRCASRHMGLVGGYTFGSGTRLTVV.